This T cell receptor beta chain came from a study of Graves' ophthalmopathy and Graves' hyperthyroidism. As the template, RNA transcripts were used to amplify TCR beta CDR3 regions. An initial RT-PCR round employing HTBI primers preceded a second-round multiplex PCR. TCRdb re-called the multiplex PCR reads with MiXCR, one entry per CDR3 protein. The sample yields roughly 500,000 distinct CDR3 sequences, around 15% seen once. This clonotype was picked up many times. The receptor was isolated from a woman in her 30s with Graves' ophthalmopathy. The sequenced sample consisted of blood.

The CDR3 reads CASRGTGVAPLHF. CDR3 DNA: TGTGCCAGCAGAGGGACAGGGGTGGCACCCCTCCACTTT. This rearrangement joins TRBV6-1 to TRBJ1-6, with TRBD1 matching 10 bases. The CDR3 consists of 13 residues. Germline CDR1 and CDR2: MNHNS and SASEGT. The ends lost 6 bases at V and 11 bases at J; junction bases unmatched: 4.